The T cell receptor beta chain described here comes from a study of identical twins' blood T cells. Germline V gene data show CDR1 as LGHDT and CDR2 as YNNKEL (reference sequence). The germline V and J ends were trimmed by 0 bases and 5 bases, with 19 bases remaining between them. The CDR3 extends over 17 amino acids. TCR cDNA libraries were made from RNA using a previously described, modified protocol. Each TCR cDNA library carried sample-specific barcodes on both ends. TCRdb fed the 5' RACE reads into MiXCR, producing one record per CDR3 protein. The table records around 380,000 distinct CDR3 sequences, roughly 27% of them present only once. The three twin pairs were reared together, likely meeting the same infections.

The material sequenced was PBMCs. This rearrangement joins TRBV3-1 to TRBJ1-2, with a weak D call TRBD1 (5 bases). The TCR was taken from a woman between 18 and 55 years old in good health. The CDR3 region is CASSQDLYGGLRYGYTF. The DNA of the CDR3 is TGTGCCAGCAGCCAAGATTTGTACGGGGGTTTGAGGTATGGCTACACCTTC.